A selection of T cell receptor beta chains follows, all from one sample in a study of molecular identifiers for immune sequencing clone quantification. One entry per CDR3 protein results from TCRdb running MiXCR on the PCR reads. The data show nearly 650,000 distinct CDR3 sequences, with 25% seen just once and around 0.78% held by the top ten. Sequencing was done on a sample of naive CD8+ T cells from blood, with Jurkat cell RNA spiked in. These receptors all stem from a human donor in good health. Some libraries in this study had Jurkat cell RNA spiked in. Each CDR3 is given with its conserved first and last residue. D genes are given only for firm matches. Only some rows state a clone size, as once, few, many or a class for expanded clones.

>TRBV30|few|TRBJ1-1|TRBD1
CAWIPTGAWDTEAFF
TGTGCCTGGATCCCGACAGGGGCGTGGGACACTGAAGCTTTCTTT
>TRBV11-2|few|TRBJ2-1|TRBD2
CASSLANGRASGEQFF
TGTGCCAGCAGCTTAGCTAACGGGAGGGCTTCGGGTGAGCAGTTCTTC
>TRBV12-3/TRBV12-4|many|TRBJ2-3|TRBD2
CASSSGLSGGSTDTQYF
TGTGCCAGCAGTTCAGGGCTTAGCGGGGGAAGCACAGATACGCAGTATTTT
>TRBV5-5|.|TRBJ2-5|.
CASSLRGQIQQETQYF
TGTGCCAGCAGCTTGCGTGGACAGATACAGCAAGAGACCCAGTACTTC
>TRBV9|many|TRBJ2-1|TRBD2
CASSVGRLAGGLSSYNEQFF
TGTGCCAGCAGCGTAGGTCGTCTAGCGGGGGGGCTAAGCTCCTACAATGAGCAGTTCTTC
>TRBV7-9|few|TRBJ1-1|.
CASSLVAGGFGQRNTEAFF
TGTGCCAGCAGCTTAGTAGCGGGTGGTTTTGGACAGCGAAACACTGAAGCTTTCTTT
>TRBV28|few|TRBJ2-1|TRBD1
CASSFGTVVEQFF
TGTGCCAGCAGTTTTGGGACAGTGGTCGAGCAGTTCTTC
>TRBV20-1|many|TRBJ2-7|.
CSARDLGSGYEQYF
TGCAGTGCTAGAGATTTAGGGTCTGGGTACGAGCAGTACTTC
>TRBV19|few|TRBJ2-2|.
CASSARVPGELFF
TGTGCCAGTAGCGCAAGGGTGCCCGGGGAGCTGTTTTTT
>TRBV4-1|few|TRBJ1-5|.
CASSQGMGDSAPQHF
TGCGCCAGCAGCCAAGGGATGGGGGACTCTGCGCCCCAGCATTTT
>TRBV20-1|few|TRBJ1-5|.
CSARDLGGSNQPQHF
TGCAGTGCTAGAGATCTTGGGGGATCCAATCAGCCCCAGCATTTT
>TRBV28|few|TRBJ1-4|.
CASSYSGNEKLFF
TGTGCCAGCAGTTACTCAGGGAATGAAAAACTGTTTTTT
>TRBV19|few|TRBJ1-5|.
CASSWTANNQPQHF
TGTGCCAGTAGTTGGACAGCCAACAATCAGCCCCAGCATTTT
>TRBV4-1|many|TRBJ1-1|.
CASSQSFTGNTEAFF
TGCGCCAGCAGCCAATCCTTTACAGGGAACACTGAAGCTTTCTTT
>TRBV4-1|many|TRBJ1-1|.
CASSQDRTLNTEAFF
TGCGCCAGCAGCCAAGATAGGACACTGAACACTGAAGCTTTCTTT
>TRBV14|many|TRBJ1-6|.
CASSQWQSSPLHF
TGTGCCAGCAGCCAATGGCAAAGCTCACCCCTCCACTTT
>TRBV27|.|TRBJ2-7|TRBD2
CASSSLWSGGPLEQYF
TGTGCCAGCAGTTCGCTTTGGAGCGGGGGACCGTTGGAGCAGTACTTC
>TRBV4-1|many|TRBJ2-7|.
CASSQRFGQNYEQYF
TGCGCCAGCAGCCAACGATTTGGACAGAACTACGAGCAGTACTTC
>TRBV4-3|many|TRBJ2-3|.
CASSQEGLSGAHTDTQYF
TGCGCCAGCAGCCAAGAAGGGCTGTCGGGAGCCCACACAGATACGCAGTATTTT
>TRBV9|.|TRBJ1-4|TRBD1
CASSAATGGGEKLFF
TGTGCCAGCAGCGCCGCGACAGGGGGAGGCGAAAAACTGTTTTTT
>TRBV3-1|few|TRBJ2-7|.
CASSQGAGPSYEQYF
TGTGCCAGCAGCCAAGGGGCGGGACCCTCCTACGAGCAGTACTTC
>TRBV6-2/TRBV6-3|many|TRBJ2-7|.
CASSKQGYEQYF
TGTGCCAGCAGTAAACAGGGATACGAGCAGTACTTC
>TRBV7-2|.|TRBJ2-7|TRBD1
CASSSRGQGGPYEQYF
TGTGCCAGCAGCTCCAGAGGACAGGGAGGTCCCTACGAGCAGTACTTC
>TRBV7-9|.|TRBJ2-1|TRBD1
CASSPTEGQGYNEQFF
TGTGCCAGCAGCCCCACCGAGGGACAGGGGTACAATGAGCAGTTCTTC
>TRBV30|.|TRBJ1-5|TRBD1
CAWGIGTGVQPQHF
TGTGCCTGGGGTATTGGGACAGGGGTTCAGCCTCAGCATTTT
>TRBV5-6|many|TRBJ1-5|.
CASSTAGQINQPQHF
TGTGCCAGCTCCACTGCCGGACAGATCAATCAGCCCCAGCATTTT
>TRBV7-2|.|TRBJ2-5|.
CASSQNGAETQYF
TGTGCCAGCAGCCAAAACGGGGCCGAGACCCAGTACTTC
>TRBV24-1|.|TRBJ2-1|.
CATPFGGGPYNEQFF
TGTGCCACCCCGTTTGGTGGGGGACCTTACAATGAGCAGTTCTTC
>TRBV28|many|TRBJ2-1|TRBD2
CASSSRANSGTSPVVGEQFF
TGTGCCAGCAGTTCCAGAGCCAATTCCGGGACTAGCCCGGTGGTCGGAGAGCAGTTCTTC
>TRBV25-1|.|TRBJ2-7|.
CASSENGPYEQYF
TGTGCCAGCAGTGAAAACGGCCCCTACGAACAGTACTTC
>TRBV19|few|TRBJ2-7|.
CASSIQGKTYEQYF
TGTGCCAGTAGTATACAGGGAAAGACCTACGAGCAGTACTTC
>TRBV5-4|.|TRBJ2-5|TRBD2
CASSLVGLLAGGHETQYF
TGTGCCAGCAGCTTGGTGGGCCTACTAGCGGGGGGGCACGAGACCCAGTACTTC
>TRBV30|many|TRBJ2-1|TRBD1
CAWRGGASSYNEQFF
TGTGCCTGGAGAGGGGGCGCGAGCTCCTACAATGAGCAGTTCTTC
>TRBV12-3/TRBV12-4|few|TRBJ2-1|TRBD2
CASGRGGKGNEQFF
TGTGCCAGCGGTCGGGGGGGCAAAGGCAATGAGCAGTTCTTC
>TRBV29-1|many|TRBJ1-5|TRBD1
CSVSQGDGQPQHF
TGCAGCGTGTCACAGGGGGACGGTCAGCCCCAGCATTTT
>TRBV15|few|TRBJ2-7|.
CATSRDKGLDEQYF
TGTGCCACCAGCAGAGATAAGGGGTTGGACGAGCAGTACTTC
>TRBV12-3/TRBV12-4|few|TRBJ2-7|.
CASSLMGNLEQYF
TGTGCCAGCAGTTTGATGGGGAATCTCGAGCAGTACTTC
>TRBV12-3/TRBV12-4|many|TRBJ2-2|.
CASNEEAHQSNTGELFF
TGTGCCAGCAACGAGGAGGCGCACCAGTCGAACACCGGGGAGCTGTTTTTT
>TRBV5-8|many|TRBJ1-1|TRBD1
CASSFPLRQGMNTEAFF
TGTGCCAGCAGCTTCCCACTCCGACAGGGAATGAACACTGAAGCTTTCTTT
>TRBV7-8|.|TRBJ2-7|.
CASSSFGVGSNEQYF
TGTGCCAGCAGCTCCTTTGGTGTCGGGAGCAACGAGCAGTACTTC
>TRBV4-2|many|TRBJ2-3|TRBD2
CASSSLMGLAADTQYF
TGTGCCAGCAGCTCGTTGATGGGACTAGCGGCAGATACGCAGTATTTT
>TRBV9|.|TRBJ1-1|.
CASGPGGAGTEAFF
TGTGCCAGCGGCCCGGGAGGGGCGGGCACTGAAGCTTTCTTT
>TRBV6-2/TRBV6-3|many|TRBJ2-2|.
CASSYAGELFF
TGTGCCAGCAGTTACGCCGGGGAGCTGTTTTTT
>TRBV5-6|.|TRBJ2-7|TRBD1
CASSIWTGEDEQYF
TGTGCCAGCAGCATATGGACAGGGGAAGACGAGCAGTACTTC
>TRBV30|many|TRBJ1-5|.
CAWAPLGNQPQHF
TGTGCCTGGGCCCCTTTGGGCAATCAGCCCCAGCATTTT
>TRBV19|.|TRBJ2-7|TRBD1
CASSILDRVDEQYF
TGTGCCAGTAGTATATTGGACAGGGTTGACGAGCAGTACTTC
>TRBV7-9|.|TRBJ2-7|.
CASSPRDMSYEQYF
TGTGCCAGCAGCCCCCGGGACATGTCCTACGAGCAGTACTTC
>TRBV28|few|TRBJ2-7|TRBD2
CASTPAGAGEQYF
TGTGCCAGCACCCCAGCGGGAGCAGGGGAGCAGTACTTC
>TRBV7-6|few|TRBJ1-5|.
CASSLETGAGNQPQHF
TGTGCCAGCAGCCTAGAGACAGGTGCTGGCAATCAGCCCCAGCATTTT
>TRBV6-2/TRBV6-3|many|TRBJ2-3|TRBD1
CASSWDRSTITDTQYF
TGTGCCAGCAGCTGGGACAGGTCTACAATCACAGATACGCAGTATTTT
>TRBV4-3|many|TRBJ1-5|.
CASSKGVGNQPQHF
TGCGCCAGCAGCAAGGGCGTAGGCAATCAGCCCCAGCATTTT
>TRBV29-1|many|TRBJ2-5|.
CSVGDLQETQYF
TGCAGCGTTGGGGACCTCCAAGAGACCCAGTACTTC
>TRBV9|.|TRBJ2-2|TRBD1
CATTRTGAAGELFF
TGTGCCACCACAAGGACAGGGGCCGCCGGGGAGCTGTTTTTT